The present T cell receptor beta chain was sequenced within a study of T cell changes during pregnancy in multiple sclerosis. Some clones are missing from TCRdb's copy, which holds only in-frame ones; the method was immunoSEQ multiplex PCR. The sample holds about 120,000 clones, about 93% seen once. This receptor was taken from a female donor with multiple sclerosis, enrolled in a pregnancy study. Here the sequenced sample was peripheral blood, taken before pregnancy.

DNA for the CDR3: TGTGCCAGCAGCCAAGGCGGGGGGCTGCCCTACGAGCAGTACTTC. Residues: CASSQGGGLPYEQYF. The rearrangement links TRBV4-2 to TRBJ2-7; TRBD2 agrees at 8 bases. V dropped 1 base and J dropped 2; count of bases not matched to a gene: 4. The CDR3 covers 15 residues. Germline lookup yields CDR1 LGHNA and CDR2 YNFKEQ.